This T cell receptor (beta chain) was found in a study of blood T cell dynamics during melanoma immunotherapy (dated by TCRdb to 2018 to 2021). Some background on the complete study: The patients had metastatic melanoma and were given first-line pembrolizumab or nivolumab plus ipilimumab as standard of care in the United Kingdom. Peripheral T cell receptor repertoires of metastatic melanoma patients were profiled before and after one cycle of checkpoint inhibitor therapy to find early correlates of response. Consecutive patients formed a training cohort, and a further independent group of patients from the same centre was pooled into an external validation set. Points the paper makes about the study in general: Patients who later achieved disease control showed a bifurcated PBMC repertoire reorganization at W3, with increased clonality or increased diversity, unlike progressors. The relatively small sample size was acknowledged as a potential limitation on generalization of the results. Whether the T cell clones behind the repertoire changes were melanoma-specific or instead reflected general immune activation was something the study could not determine.

In light of the paper, this sample's time point label describes: week 3, after first cycle of checkpoint inhibitor. Blood was sampled before treatment (T0) and at week 3 (W3), after the first cycle of checkpoint blockade. Except for a couple of patients with rapid clinical progression, response was assessed 12 weeks after the first infusion by RECIST 1.1; disease control meant complete response, partial response or stable disease. Patients were excluded for prior systemic cancer treatment, concomitant immunosuppressant therapy or synchronous other active malignancies. Both bulk PBMC and plasma cell-free DNA were sequenced for TCR beta so that circulating cells and T cell turnover could be tracked. Lymphoprep and SepMate tubes were used to isolate PBMC from blood, and red cell lysis was then performed. QIAamp DNA Blood Mini kits were used to extract DNA from both PBMC and sorted T cell subsets. Every bulk PBMC sample was loaded with the same fixed amount of approximately 0.35 ug of DNA. The immunoSEQ TCRb Assay kit was used according to manufacturer instructions to amplify TCR beta CDR3 sequences from genomic DNA. The KAPA Library Quantification Kit for Illumina platforms was used to quantify the pooled libraries by qPCR. Pooled libraries were clustered at 0.6-1.1 pM and sequenced on an Illumina NextSeq 500. From the authors' description of their analysis: The TCR data were analyzed using immunoSEQ ANALYZER and the R LymphoSeq package. A rearrangement efficiency score was calculated as productive divided by the sum of productive and non-productive CDR3 sequences. Clonality was measured with the Gini coefficient and diversity with the Renyi index at alpha=1, compared pairwise between timepoints within each patient. In LymphoSeq, clonal relatedness was computed with an edit distance of 3 and repertoire similarity was computed with the Bhattacharyya coefficient. To classify response, a linear discriminant analysis based on week-3 changes in clonality and diversity was built using the R MASS and caret packages. The source is immuneACCESS, and TCRdb retained only in-frame sequences with V and J called. Part of the clones is not carried over; for the studies checked, unresolved V genes explain less than half of this, and the remainder is unexplained. V and J calls and clone size come straight from that table; D and trimming were deduced from the DNA. This sample is represented by over 12,000 clones; roughly 89% of them were singletons. Of the sample, around 8% is held by the ten largest clones.

This clone came up a few times. It has no known antigen specificity. Within one base of it there is no much larger clone, and no base qualities were kept. The material sequenced was blood, taken from a patient treated with checkpoint blockade. The source is a human donor with melanoma.

The CDR3 has the sequence CASSHPTTTEAFF. The DNA is as follows: TGTGCCAGCAGCCACCCAACAACCACTGAAGCTTTCTTT. The sequence links TRBV7-9 to TRBJ1-1; no D segment can be confidently identified. The CDR3 has 13 amino acids, counting the end cysteine and phenylalanine. This entry keeps only the CDR3 DNA: 39 bases, framed from base 1. The germline V gene (reference sequence) gives CDR1 as SEHNR and CDR2 as FQNEAQ. Deletion took 5 bases off V and 4 bases off J, with a span of 11 bases between the germline ends. Joined to the reference TRBV7-9 and TRBJ1-1 proteins, this CDR3 gives the full variable domain: DTGVSQNPRHKITKRGQNVTFRCDPISEHNRLYWYRQTLGQGPEFLTYFQNEAQLEKSRLLSDRFSAERPKGSFSTLEIQRTEQGDSAMYLCASSHPTTTEAFFGQGTRLTVV.